The 27 T cell receptor beta chains given below trace back to one sample, sequenced in a study of Ad26.COV2.S vaccination and SARS-CoV-2 variants. The assay was immunoSEQ multiplex PCR, and TCRdb's table has in-frame clones only and misses some. The data hold hundreds of thousands of clones, with roughly 90% observed a single time. Treatment given: over 15 received Ad26.COV2.S at low or high dose, single or two shots; five or six received placebo; per-sample allocation not given. Collection of samples fell on day 63 after the first vaccine or placebo injection. Sample: peripheral blood, taken in a trial of Ad26.COV2.S vaccine versus placebo. Receptors originate from a person between 18 and 65 years old who received the Ad26.COV2.S COVID-19 vaccine or a placebo.

This clone is a singleton in its sample. This chain joins TRBV28 and TRBJ1-2; D remains unclear. In germline, CDR1 is MDHEN, CDR2 SYDVKM. This CDR3 comprises 12 residues. V shed 4 bases and J shed 4 bases, with 7 bases lying between them. This CDR3 reads CASSSTGYGYTF. The CDR3 DNA is TGTGCCAGCAGTTCCACGGGCTATGGCTACACCTTC.

The V gene is TRBV30, the J gene TRBJ1-3; D is perhaps TRBD1 (5 bases). Germline CDR1 GTSNPN, CDR2 SVGIG (reference sequence). This CDR3 is built from 13 residues. Trimming took 1 base from V and 1 from J, leaving 5 bases between them. CDR3 in amino acids: CAWSGQSGNTIYF. The DNA for the CDR3 is TGTGCCTGGAGTGGACAGTCTGGAAACACCATATATTTT.

V usage is TRBV19 and J usage is TRBJ1-1, with 8 bases lining up with TRBD1. Germline V gene data show CDR1 as LNHDA and CDR2 as SQIVND (reference sequence). CDR3 length equals 14 residues. The J segment lost 5 bases and the V segment lost 5 bases, leaving 7 bases of the junction unmatched. The CDR3 loop reads CASSLQGAGTEAFF. The CDR3 DNA reads as TGTGCCAGTAGTCTCCAGGGGGCTGGGACTGAAGCTTTCTTT.

The genes are TRBV15 and TRBJ2-3, with 11 bases lining up with TRBD1. V was pared by 1 base and J by 2 bases, with 2 bases of the junction left unmatched. CDR3 size: 16 residues. Germline loops: CDR1 LNHNV, CDR2 YYDKDF (reference sequence). Written as DNA, the CDR3 is TGTGCCACCAGCAGAGGGACAGGGGGCCCCACAGATACGCAGTATTTT. Protein: CATSRGTGGPTDTQYF.

The V and J genes are TRBV5-1 and TRBJ1-3, with D possibly TRBD1 on 5 matching bases. The CDR3 spans 13 residues. The germline V gene has CDR1 SGHRS and CDR2 YFSETQ. Trimming cost V 3 bases and J 2 bases, with 6 bases left between them. CDR3 in amino acids: CASSSGAGNTIYF. The CDR3 coding sequence is TGCGCCAGCAGCTCGGGGGCTGGAAACACCATATATTTT. Filled out from reference TRBV5-1 and TRBJ1-3, the complete variable domain reads KAGVTQTPRYLIKTRGQQVTLSCSPISGHRSVSWYQQTPGQGLQFLFEYFSETQRNKGNFPGRFSGRQFSNSRSEMNVSTLELGDSALYLCASSSGAGNTIYFGEGSWLTVV.

This sequence joins TRBV28 and TRBJ1-1; 8 bases match TRBD1. This CDR3 contains 14 residues. Germline CDR1 MDHEN, CDR2 SYDVKM. V was pared by 6 bases and J by 1 base, with 4 bases of the junction left unmatched. CDR3 sequence reads: CASSLGQGNTEAFF. DNA for the CDR3: TGTGCCAGCAGCCTAGGACAGGGGAACACTGAAGCTTTCTTT.

In nucleotides, the CDR3 is TGTGCCAGCAGCTTAATGGGGACACCTGCTTTTGAGGCCCAGCATTTT. Amino acids: CASSLMGTPAFEAQHF. The chain uses TRBV7-3 and TRBJ1-5; perhaps TRBD1 as D (6 bases). Germline CDR1 SGHTA, CDR2 FQGTGA. V was trimmed by 1 base and J by 11 bases, leaving 21 bases between them. The CDR3 is 16 residues long.

The sample holds a few counts of this clone. V usage is TRBV7-9 and J usage is TRBJ1-2, with D unclear. V gave up 4 bases and J gave up 4 bases, with 13 bases separating them. The length of the CDR3 is 14 residues. The germline CDR1 and CDR2 sequences are SEHNR and FQNEAQ (reference sequence). The CDR3 spells CASSSRSAFYGYTF. The CDR3 DNA sequence: TGTGCCAGCAGCTCGCGATCAGCTTTCTATGGCTACACCTTC.

DNA for the CDR3: TGTGCCTGGGAACAGGGATGGGTCACTGAAGCTTTCTTT. Protein: CAWEQGWVTEAFF. The chain is built from TRBV30 and TRBJ1-1; D possibly corresponds to TRBD1 (6 bases). Germline V CDR1 and CDR2: GTSNPN, SVGIG (reference sequence). Trimming stripped 5 bases from V and 4 bases from J, with 14 bases between. The CDR3 covers 13 residues. The variable domain in full, completed from reference TRBV30 and TRBJ1-1, reads SQTIHQWPATLVQPVGSPLSLECTVEGTSNPNLYWYRQAAGRGLQLLFYSVGIGQISSEVPQNLSASRPQDRQFILSSKKLLLSDSGFYLCAWEQGWVTEAFFGQGTRLTVV.

In the case of this clone: The junction departs from the called germline gene at one end, perhaps through a read error. The chain employs TRBV5-1 and TRBJ2-7; TRBD1 matches at 11 bases. Germline V gives CDR1 SGHRS, CDR2 YFSETQ. The CDR3 spans 13 residues. The CDR3 here is CASSPRTGGVSHF. CDR3 coding DNA: TGCGCCAGCAGCCCTAGGACAGGGGGCGTCTCTCACTTC.

The gene calls are TRBV3-1 (or the pseudogene TRBV3-2) and TRBJ1-1; weak D call: TRBD1 (6 bases). V was clipped by 3 bases and J by 4 bases, with 18 bases between them. The CDR3 is 16 residues long. The germline gives CDR1 LGHDT, CDR2 YNNKEL (reference sequence). The CDR3 protein is CASSHRRGGGITEAFF. The DNA of the CDR3 is TGTGCCAGCAGCCATCGGCGCGGAGGGGGTATCACTGAAGCTTTCTTT.

The gene calls are TRBV5-4 and TRBJ2-3; 9 nucleotides agree with TRBD2. J gave up 8 bases and V 0 bases, and 13 bases lay outside the gene matches. The CDR3 is 17 amino acids. CDR1 and CDR2 from the germline V gene are SGHNT and YYREEE (reference sequence). In DNA form, the CDR3 reads TGTGCCAGCAGCTTGGCCGGCGCGGGAGGGCAAAGGGGTACGCAGTATTTT. Translated, it gives CASSLAGAGGQRGTQYF.

This clone appeared a single time. This sequence joins TRBV6-6 and TRBJ2-5; no clear D. The CDR3 extends over 16 amino acids. V was shortened by 0 bases and J by 0 bases, with 11 bases between the two germline ends. Germline CDR1 is MNHNY and CDR2 is SVGAGI (reference sequence). The CDR3 region has the DNA TGTGCCAGCAGTTACTCGATTAGGGCTAACCAAGAGACCCAGTACTTC. Translation gives CASSYSIRANQETQYF.

This chain uses TRBV28 with TRBJ2-1; 7 bases are shared with TRBD2. Trimming cost V 2 bases and J 5 bases; bases outside gene matches: 9. This CDR3 has 16 residues. The germline gives CDR1 MDHEN, CDR2 SYDVKM. The CDR3 sequence: CASSLGLAEPNNEQFF. For the CDR3, the DNA is TGTGCCAGCAGTTTAGGGCTAGCGGAGCCCAACAATGAGCAGTTCTTC.

J is TRBJ2-1 and V is TRBV5-4; 10 bases map to TRBD2. The ends lost 2 bases at V and 10 bases at J; junction bases unmatched: 12. The CDR3 extends over 16 amino acids. CDR1 SGHNT and CDR2 YYREEE come from the germline V gene (reference sequence). As DNA, the CDR3 is TGTGCCAGCAGCTTTCTCCCGGTAGCGGGAGGAGGAGAGCAGTTCTTC. It yields the protein CASSFLPVAGGGEQFF.

The chain employs TRBV5-6 and TRBJ1-3; 11 bases align to TRBD1. After removal of 2 bases from V and 5 bases from J, the junction contained 6 bases not matched to a gene. This CDR3 region has 16 residues. CDR1 and CDR2 (germline): SGHDT, YYEEEE. CDR3 DNA: TGTGCCAGCAGCTTCTACCGGACAGGGGGCAGAAACACCATATATTTT. Encoded protein: CASSFYRTGGRNTIYF.

This sequence joins TRBV29-1 and TRBJ1-2; maybe TRBD1 (6 bases). Trimming took off 5 bases at V and 7 bases at J, with 11 bases between the two ends. Germline loops: CDR1 SQVTM, CDR2 ANQGSEA. The CDR3 consists of 11 residues. Written as DNA, the CDR3 is TGCAGCGTTTTAACAGGGTTTGGCTACACCTTC. This gives the protein CSVLTGFGYTF.

The chain uses TRBV4-3 and TRBJ2-2; unclear D gene. The germline V gene has CDR1 LGHNA and CDR2 YSLEER. The CDR3 extends over 16 amino acids. Between the trimmed V and J ends, which lost 0 bases and 5 bases, there was a span of 13 bases. The CDR3 region has the DNA TGCGCCAGCAGCCAAGACCGGGCCTTACTAACCGGGGAGCTGTTTTTT. Translated, it gives CASSQDRALLTGELFF.

The J gene is TRBJ1-1, the V gene TRBV5-4; the D gene is possibly TRBD1 (5 bases). Looked up from germline, CDR1 is SGHNT and CDR2 is YYREEE (reference sequence). With 2 bases removed from V and 2 bases from J, the gap between germline ends came to 10 bases. The CDR3 totals 14 residues. In DNA form, the CDR3 reads TGTGCCAGCAGCTTCCGCGGGGCTAACACTGAAGCTTTCTTT. This sequence encodes CASSFRGANTEAFF.

This chain uses TRBV3-1 (or the pseudogene TRBV3-2) with TRBJ1-3; D unresolved. The CDR3 consists of 14 residues. V shed 4 bases and J shed 3 bases, with 10 bases lying between them. The V gene's germline CDR1 is LGHDT and CDR2 YNNKEL (reference sequence). The CDR3 loop is CASSPGPGGNTIYF. CDR3 nucleotides: TGTGCCAGCAGCCCCGGTCCCGGTGGAAACACCATATATTTT.

J is TRBJ1-2 and V is TRBV6-2 or TRBV6-3; D might be TRBD1 (5 bases). The CDR3 runs 16 residues. The germline V gene has CDR1 MNHEY and CDR2 SVGEGT. V gave up 0 bases and J gave up 8 bases, with 19 bases separating them. The CDR3 DNA reads as TGTGCCAGCAGTTACTCAGGCGGGCGGCAGGGCAGCGGCTACACCTTC. Residues: CASSYSGGRQGSGYTF.

The gene calls are TRBV30 and TRBJ1-3; maybe TRBD1 (5 bases). Germline-derived CDR1 and CDR2 are GTSNPN and SVGIG (reference sequence). The CDR3 has 14 residues. The germline V and J ends were trimmed by 3 bases and 1 base, with 10 bases remaining between them. The CDR3 spells CAWRDRRSGNTIYF. In DNA, the CDR3 is TGTGCCTGGAGAGACAGAAGGTCTGGAAACACCATATATTTT.

The chain is built from TRBV5-4 and TRBJ1-2; D remains unclear. This CDR3 has 15 amino acids. V dropped 3 bases and J dropped 4 bases, with 16 bases sitting between them. Per germline, CDR1 SGHNT and CDR2 YYREEE (reference sequence). The CDR3 spells CASSSGSGRLYGYTF. CDR3 sequence (DNA): TGTGCCAGCAGCTCAGGCTCCGGCAGACTCTATGGCTACACCTTC.

The rearrangement links TRBV11-2 to TRBJ1-6; D perhaps matches TRBD1 (5 bases). CDR3 length: 17 amino acids. The V and J ends lost 5 bases and 6 bases respectively, with 20 bases between them. Germline V gene sequence: CDR1 SGHAT, CDR2 FQNNGV. CDR3 loop: CASSPPRGVGVNSPLHF. CDR3 in DNA: TGTGCCAGCAGCCCTCCAAGAGGGGTAGGTGTTAATTCACCCCTCCACTTT.

This chain connects TRBV7-3 to TRBJ2-1; 8 bases match TRBD2. This CDR3 comprises 16 residues. The ends lost 5 bases at V and 3 bases at J; junction bases unmatched: 9. Germline values: CDR1 SGHTA, CDR2 FQGTGA. The CDR3 bases are TGTGCCAGCAGCCCGTCGGGGGGGGGCTTCTACAATGAGCAGTTCTTC. Translating gives CASSPSGGGFYNEQFF. Full variable domain (missing parts from reference TRBV7-3 and TRBJ2-1): GAGVSQTPSNKVTEKGKYVELRCDPISGHTALYWYRQSLGQGPEFLIYFQGTGAADDSGLPNDRFFAVRPEGSVSTLKIQRTERGDSAVYLCASSPSGGGFYNEQFFGPGTRLTVL.

This clone showed up many times. The rearrangement links TRBV19 to TRBJ2-5; weak D call: TRBD2 (6 bases). Per the germline V gene, CDR1 is LNHDA and CDR2 is SQIVND (reference sequence). This CDR3 is built from 13 residues. Deletions cut 3 bases from V and 5 bases from J, with 10 bases between. CDR3 amino acids: CASSIRGTETQYF. The CDR3 DNA is TGTGCCAGTAGTATCCGGGGGACGGAGACCCAGTACTTC.

This chain connects TRBV15 to TRBJ2-1; TRBD2 matches 14 bases. V gave up 1 base and J gave up 4 bases; unmatched junction bases: 6. This CDR3 has 18 amino acids. Looked up from germline, CDR1 is LNHNV and CDR2 is YYDKDF (reference sequence). The DNA of the CDR3 is TGTGCCACCAGCAGAGTTAGGACTAGCGGGAGGACTTACAATGAGCAGTTCTTC. The encoded protein is CATSRVRTSGRTYNEQFF.